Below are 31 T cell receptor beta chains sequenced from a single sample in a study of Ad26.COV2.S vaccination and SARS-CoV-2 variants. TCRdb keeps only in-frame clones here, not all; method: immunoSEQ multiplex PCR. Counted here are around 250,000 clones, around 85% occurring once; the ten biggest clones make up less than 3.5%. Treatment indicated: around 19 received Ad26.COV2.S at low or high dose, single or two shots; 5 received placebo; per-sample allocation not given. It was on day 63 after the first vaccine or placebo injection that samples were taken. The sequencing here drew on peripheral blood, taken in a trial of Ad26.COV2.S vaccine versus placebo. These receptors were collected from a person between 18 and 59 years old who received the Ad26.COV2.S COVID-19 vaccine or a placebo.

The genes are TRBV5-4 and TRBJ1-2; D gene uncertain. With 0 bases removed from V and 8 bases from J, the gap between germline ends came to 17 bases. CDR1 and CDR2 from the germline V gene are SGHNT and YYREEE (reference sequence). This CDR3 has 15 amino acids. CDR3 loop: CASSLESRISGGYTF. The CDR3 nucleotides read TGTGCCAGCAGCTTGGAATCTAGGATATCGGGCGGCTACACCTTC.

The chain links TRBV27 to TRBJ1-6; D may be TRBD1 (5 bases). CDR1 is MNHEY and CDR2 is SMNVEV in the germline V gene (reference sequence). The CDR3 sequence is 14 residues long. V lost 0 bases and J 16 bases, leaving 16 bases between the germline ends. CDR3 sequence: CASSLSWGWGPLHF. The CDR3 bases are TGTGCCAGCAGTTTATCGTGGGGCTGGGGACCACTCCACTTT.

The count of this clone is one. The CDR3 nucleotides read TGTGCCAGCAGCCAAGTATTGACTAGCGGGAGTTCGCAGTATTTT. It yields the protein CASSQVLTSGSSQYF. V is TRBV4-2 and J is TRBJ2-3; TRBD2 matches at 12 bases. Germline V CDR1 and CDR2: LGHNA, YNFKEQ. Losses at the gene ends were 1 base for V and 10 bases for J; bases not matched to a gene: 6. The CDR3 runs 15 residues.

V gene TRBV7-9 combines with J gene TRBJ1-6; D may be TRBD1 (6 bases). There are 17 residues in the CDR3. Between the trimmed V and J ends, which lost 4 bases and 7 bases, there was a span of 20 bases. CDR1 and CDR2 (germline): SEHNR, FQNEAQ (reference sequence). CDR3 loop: CASSSQGRGAYNSPLHF. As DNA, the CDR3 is TGTGCCAGCAGCTCCCAGGGCAGGGGAGCGTACAATTCACCCCTCCACTTT.

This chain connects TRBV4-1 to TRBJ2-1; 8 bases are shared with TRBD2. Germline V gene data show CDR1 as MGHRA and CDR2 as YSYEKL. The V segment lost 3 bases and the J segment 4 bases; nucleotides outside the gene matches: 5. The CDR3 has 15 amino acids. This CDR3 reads CASSHRLAIYNEQFF. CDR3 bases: TGCGCCAGCAGCCACAGACTAGCGATTTACAATGAGCAGTTCTTC.

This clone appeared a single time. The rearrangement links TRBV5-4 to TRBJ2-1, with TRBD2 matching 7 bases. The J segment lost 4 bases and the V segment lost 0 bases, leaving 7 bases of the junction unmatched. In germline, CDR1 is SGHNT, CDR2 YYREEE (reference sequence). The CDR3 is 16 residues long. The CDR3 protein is CASSLGGAGIYNEQFF. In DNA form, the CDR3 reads TGTGCCAGCAGCTTGGGAGGAGCGGGAATATACAATGAGCAGTTCTTC.

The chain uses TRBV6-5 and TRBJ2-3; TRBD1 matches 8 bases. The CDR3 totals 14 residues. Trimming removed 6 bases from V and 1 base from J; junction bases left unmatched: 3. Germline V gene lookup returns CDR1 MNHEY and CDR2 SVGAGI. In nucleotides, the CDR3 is TGTGCCAGCAGAATGACAGGGGGCACAGATACGCAGTATTTT. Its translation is CASRMTGGTDTQYF.

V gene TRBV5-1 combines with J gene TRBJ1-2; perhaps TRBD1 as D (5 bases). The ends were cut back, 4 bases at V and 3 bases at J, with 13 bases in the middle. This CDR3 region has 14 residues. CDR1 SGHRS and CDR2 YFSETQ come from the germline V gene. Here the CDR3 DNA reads TGCGCCAGCAGCCCTGAGACAGACTACTATGGCTACACCTTC. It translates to CASSPETDYYGYTF.

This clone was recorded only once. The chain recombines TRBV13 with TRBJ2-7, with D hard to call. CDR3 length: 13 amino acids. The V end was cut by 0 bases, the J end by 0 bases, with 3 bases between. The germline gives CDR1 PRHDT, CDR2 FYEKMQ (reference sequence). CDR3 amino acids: CASSLGVSYEQYF. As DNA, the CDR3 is TGTGCCAGCAGCTTAGGGGTCTCCTACGAGCAGTACTTC. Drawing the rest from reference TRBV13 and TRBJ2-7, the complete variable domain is AAGVIQSPRHLIKEKRETATLKCYPIPRHDTVYWYQQGPGQDPQFLISFYEKMQSDKGSIPDRFSAQQFSDYHSELNMSSLELGDSALYFCASSLGVSYEQYFGPGTRLTVT.

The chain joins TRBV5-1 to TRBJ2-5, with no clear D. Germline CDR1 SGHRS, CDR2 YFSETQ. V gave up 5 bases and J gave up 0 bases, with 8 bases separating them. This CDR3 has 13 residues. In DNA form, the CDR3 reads TGCGCCAGCAGTTCAGACAACCAAGAGACCCAGTACTTC. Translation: CASSSDNQETQYF.

The CDR3 region is CASSFTGAPEAFF. CDR3 nucleotide sequence: TGTGCCAGCAGCTTTACAGGGGCCCCTGAAGCTTTCTTT. The rearrangement uses TRBV5-6 and TRBJ1-1; 7 bases align to TRBD1. The CDR3 length is 13 residues. Trimming at V came to 2 bases and at J to 6 bases, leaving 4 bases not matched to a gene. Germline assignment: CDR1 SGHDT and CDR2 YYEEEE. Based on the CDR3 plus reference TRBV5-6 and TRBJ1-1, the full variable domain is DAGVTQSPTHLIKTRGQQVTLRCSPKSGHDTVSWYQQALGQGPQFIFQYYEEEERQRGNFPDRFSGHQFPNYSSELNVNALLLGDSALYLCASSFTGAPEAFFGQGTRLTVV.

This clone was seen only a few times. This chain's CDR3 is CASSPGLAGVLEQYF. Here the CDR3 DNA reads TGTGCCAGCAGCCCAGGACTAGCGGGGGTATTAGAGCAGTACTTC. The rearrangement links TRBV7-2 to TRBJ2-7; 13 bases line up with TRBD2. The CDR3 loop spans 15 amino acids. Germline V gives CDR1 SGHTA, CDR2 FQGNSA. With 5 bases clipped from V and 7 bases from J, the junction kept 8 bases outside the gene matches.

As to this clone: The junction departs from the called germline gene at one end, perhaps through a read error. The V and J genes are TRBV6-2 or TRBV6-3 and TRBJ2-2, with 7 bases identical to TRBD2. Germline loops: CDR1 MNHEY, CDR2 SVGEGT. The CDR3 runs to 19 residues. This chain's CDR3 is CASSYSGLFGGAHTGELFF. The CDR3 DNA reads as TGTGCCAGCAGCTACTCGGGACTATTTGGAGGTGCACACACCGGGGAGCTGTTTTTT.

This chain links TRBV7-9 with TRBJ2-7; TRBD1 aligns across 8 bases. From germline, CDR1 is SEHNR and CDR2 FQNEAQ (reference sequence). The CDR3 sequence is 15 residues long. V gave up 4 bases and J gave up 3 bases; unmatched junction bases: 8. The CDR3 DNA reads TGTGCCAGCAGCTCGCTGGACAGGGCTTTCTACGAGCAGTACTTC. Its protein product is CASSSLDRAFYEQYF.

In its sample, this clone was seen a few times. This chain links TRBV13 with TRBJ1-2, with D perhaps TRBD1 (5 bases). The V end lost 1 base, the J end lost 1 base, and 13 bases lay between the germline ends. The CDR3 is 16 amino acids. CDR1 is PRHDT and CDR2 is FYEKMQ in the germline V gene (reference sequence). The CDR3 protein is CASSLDSADSNYGYTF. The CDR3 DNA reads TGTGCCAGCAGCTTAGACTCCGCAGACAGTAACTATGGCTACACCTTC.

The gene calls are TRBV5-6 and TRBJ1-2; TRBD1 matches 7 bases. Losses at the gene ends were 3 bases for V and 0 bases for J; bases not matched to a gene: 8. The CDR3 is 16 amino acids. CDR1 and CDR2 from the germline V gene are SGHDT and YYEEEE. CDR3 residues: CASSSIQGEANYGYTF. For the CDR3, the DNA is TGTGCCAGCAGCTCGATTCAGGGGGAAGCTAACTATGGCTACACCTTC.

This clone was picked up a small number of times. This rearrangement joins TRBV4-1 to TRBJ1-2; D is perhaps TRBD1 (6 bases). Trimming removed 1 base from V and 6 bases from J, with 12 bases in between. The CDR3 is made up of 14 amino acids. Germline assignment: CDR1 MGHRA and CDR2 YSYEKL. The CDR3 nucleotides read TGCGCCAGCAGCCAAGGAGACAGGCGAGATGGCTACACCTTC. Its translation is CASSQGDRRDGYTF.

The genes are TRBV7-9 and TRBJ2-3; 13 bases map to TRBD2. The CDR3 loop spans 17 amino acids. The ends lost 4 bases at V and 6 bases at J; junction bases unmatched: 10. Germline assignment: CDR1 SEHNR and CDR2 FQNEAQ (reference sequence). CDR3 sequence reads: CASSYGRTSGGRDTQYF. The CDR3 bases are TGTGCCAGCAGCTACGGACGGACTAGCGGGGGCAGGGATACGCAGTATTTT.

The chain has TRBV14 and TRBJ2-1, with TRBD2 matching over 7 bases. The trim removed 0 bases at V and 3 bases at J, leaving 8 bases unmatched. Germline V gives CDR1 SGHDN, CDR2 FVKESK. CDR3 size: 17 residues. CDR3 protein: CASSQEGEGAYYNEQFF. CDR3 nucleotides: TGTGCCAGCAGCCAAGAGGGGGAGGGAGCGTACTACAATGAGCAGTTCTTC. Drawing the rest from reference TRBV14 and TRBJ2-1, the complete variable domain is EAGVTQFPSHSVIEKGQTVTLRCDPISGHDNLYWYRRVMGKEIKFLLHFVKESKQDESGMPNNRFLAERTGGTYSTLKVQPAELEDSGVYFCASSQEGEGAYYNEQFFGPGTRLTVL.

The CDR3 coding sequence is TGTGCCAGCAGCCGACGGACAGGGCTCACTGAAGCTTTCTTT. It specifies CASSRRTGLTEAFF. The rearrangement links TRBV14 to TRBJ1-1; the match to TRBD1 covers 8 bases. Germline V CDR1 and CDR2: SGHDN, FVKESK. With V trimmed by 4 bases and J by 4 bases, 5 bases remained unmatched. This CDR3 is 14 amino acids long.

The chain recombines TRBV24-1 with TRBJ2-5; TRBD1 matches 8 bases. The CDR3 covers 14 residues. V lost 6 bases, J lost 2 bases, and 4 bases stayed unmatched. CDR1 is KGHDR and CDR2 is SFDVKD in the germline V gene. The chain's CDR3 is CATSRGQGQETQYF. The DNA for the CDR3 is TGTGCCACCAGTCGCGGACAGGGACAAGAGACCCAGTACTTC.

This CDR3 is CASSLVVGQGIETGELFF. In nucleotides, the CDR3 is TGTGCCAGCAGCTTAGTCGTGGGACAGGGAATAGAGACCGGGGAGCTGTTTTTT. V gene TRBV7-6 combines with J gene TRBJ2-2; 9 bases line up with TRBD1. The CDR3 covers 18 residues. Unmatched junction bases numbered 11, after V lost 1 base and J lost 5 bases. Per germline, CDR1 SGHVS and CDR2 FNYEAQ. The full variable domain, with the rest looked up from reference TRBV7-6 and TRBJ2-2, is GAGVSQSPRYKVTKRGQDVALRCDPISGHVSLYWYRQALGQGPEFLTYFNYEAQQDKSGLPNDRFSAERPEGSISTLTIQRTEQRDSAMYRCASSLVVGQGIETGELFFGEGSRLTVL.

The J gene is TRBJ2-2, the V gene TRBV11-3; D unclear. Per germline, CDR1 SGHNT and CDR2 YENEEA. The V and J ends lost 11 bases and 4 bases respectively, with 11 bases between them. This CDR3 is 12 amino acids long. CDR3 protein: CAPSRPTGELFF. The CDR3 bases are TGTGCCCCCAGTCGGCCCACCGGGGAGCTGTTTTTT.

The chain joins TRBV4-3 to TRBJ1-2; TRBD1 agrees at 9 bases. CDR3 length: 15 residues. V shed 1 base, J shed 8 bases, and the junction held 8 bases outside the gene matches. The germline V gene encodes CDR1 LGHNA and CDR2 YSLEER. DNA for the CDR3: TGCGCCAGCAGCCAAGTGAGGACAGGGGTCGTCGGCTACACCTTC. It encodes CASSQVRTGVVGYTF.

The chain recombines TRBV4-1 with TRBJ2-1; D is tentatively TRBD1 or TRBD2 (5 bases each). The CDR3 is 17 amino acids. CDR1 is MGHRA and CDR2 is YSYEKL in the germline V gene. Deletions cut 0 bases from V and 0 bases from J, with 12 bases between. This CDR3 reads CASSQDRWGFSYNEQFF. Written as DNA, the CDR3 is TGCGCCAGCAGCCAAGATCGCTGGGGGTTCTCCTACAATGAGCAGTTCTTC.

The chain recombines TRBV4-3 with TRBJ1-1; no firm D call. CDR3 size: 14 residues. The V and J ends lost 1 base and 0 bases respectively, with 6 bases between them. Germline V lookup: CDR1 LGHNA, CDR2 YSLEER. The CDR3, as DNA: TGCGCCAGCAGCCAAGTGCGGATGAACACTGAAGCTTTCTTT. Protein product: CASSQVRMNTEAFF.

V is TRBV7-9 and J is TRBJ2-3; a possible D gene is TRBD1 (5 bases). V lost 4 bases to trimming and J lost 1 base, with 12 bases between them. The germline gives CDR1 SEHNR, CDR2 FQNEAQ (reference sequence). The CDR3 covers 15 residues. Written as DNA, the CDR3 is TGTGCCAGCAGCTATTACAGGTCAGGCACAGATACGCAGTATTTT. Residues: CASSYYRSGTDTQYF.

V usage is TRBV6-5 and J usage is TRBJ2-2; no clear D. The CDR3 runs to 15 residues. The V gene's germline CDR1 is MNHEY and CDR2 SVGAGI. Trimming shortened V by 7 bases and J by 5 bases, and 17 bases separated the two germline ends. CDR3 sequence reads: CASNRLGSRTGELFF. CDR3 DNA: TGTGCCAGCAACCGACTGGGTAGCAGGACCGGGGAGCTGTTTTTT.

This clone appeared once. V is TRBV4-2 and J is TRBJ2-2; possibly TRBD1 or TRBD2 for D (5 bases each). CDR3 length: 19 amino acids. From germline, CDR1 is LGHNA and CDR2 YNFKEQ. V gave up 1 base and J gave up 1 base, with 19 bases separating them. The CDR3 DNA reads TGTGCCAGCAGCCAAGTGTTGATAACGAGGGGCAAGAACACCGGGGAGCTGTTTTTT. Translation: CASSQVLITRGKNTGELFF.

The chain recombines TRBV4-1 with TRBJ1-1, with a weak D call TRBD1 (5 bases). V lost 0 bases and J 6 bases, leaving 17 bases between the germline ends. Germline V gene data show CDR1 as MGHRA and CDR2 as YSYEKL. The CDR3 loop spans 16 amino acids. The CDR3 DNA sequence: TGCGCCAGCAGCCAAGAACAAGGGGACTTATACGCTGAAGCTTTCTTT. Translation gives CASSQEQGDLYAEAFF.

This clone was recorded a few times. The CDR3 DNA sequence: TGTGCCAGTAAGGTGGGCAGGATAGCGGAAGCTTTCTTT. Amino acids: CASKVGRIAEAFF. This chain connects TRBV19 to TRBJ1-1; D is undetermined. The germline gives CDR1 LNHDA, CDR2 SQIVND (reference sequence). V dropped 7 bases and J dropped 8 bases, with 17 bases sitting between them. The CDR3 length is 13 residues.